Below, 8 T cell receptor beta chains from the same sample are listed, as sequenced in a study of T cells after yellow fever vaccination. TCRdb processed the 5' RACE reads anew with MiXCR; each CDR3 protein has one entry. Of approximately 140,000 distinct CDR3 sequences listed, around 7.7% are singletons. The material was CD4+ T cells sorted from PBMCs, obtained 5 days after the yellow fever booster vaccination. These receptors came from a young man who received the YFV17D yellow fever vaccine.

This clonotype was observed at least ten times. The chain joins TRBV7-2 to TRBJ2-5, with TRBD2 matching over 8 bases. The CDR3 totals 17 residues. CDR1 and CDR2 (germline): SGHTA, FQGNSA. J lost 3 bases, V lost 4 bases, and 13 bases had no gene match. The CDR3 here is CASSYTHGGGQEETQYF. Written as DNA, the CDR3 is TGTGCCAGCAGCTATACCCACGGGGGGGGCCAGGAAGAGACCCAGTACTTC.

This clonotype was observed at least ten times. This chain uses TRBV4-2 with TRBJ2-1; TRBD2 might be the D (6 bases). CDR1 is LGHNA and CDR2 is YNFKEQ in the germline V gene. The CDR3 contains 14 residues. Trimming removed 0 bases at V and 16 bases at J, with 19 bases between. The CDR3 protein is CASSQELSFAGPFF. Here the CDR3 DNA reads TGTGCCAGCAGCCAAGAACTAAGTTTCGCGGGGCCATTCTTC.

At least ten counts were recorded for this clonotype. The chain uses TRBV20-1 and TRBJ1-1; 7 bases match TRBD1. J gave up 0 bases and V 6 bases, and 10 bases lay outside the gene matches. Germline CDR1 and CDR2: DFQATT and SNEGSKA (reference sequence). The CDR3 is 15 residues long. In nucleotides, the CDR3 is TGCAGTGCCCCCCACAGGGGAGGGCTGAACACTGAAGCTTTCTTT. It codes for CSAPHRGGLNTEAFF.

The sample holds many counts of this clonotype. This chain links TRBV7-2 with TRBJ2-7, with no clear D. Between the trimmed V and J ends, which lost 5 bases and 0 bases, there was a span of 11 bases. Germline CDR1 reads SGHTA; CDR2 reads FQGNSA. The CDR3 is 14 residues long. CDR3 DNA sequence: TGTGCCAGCAGCCTCAGGTCGTCCTCCTACGAGCAGTACTTC. Translating it yields CASSLRSSSYEQYF.

This clonotype was counted between two and nine times. The chain employs TRBV30 and TRBJ2-1; D is unclear. The CDR3 loop spans 11 amino acids. The germline CDR1 and CDR2 sequences are GTSNPN and SVGIG (reference sequence). V lost 1 base to trimming and J lost 10 bases, with 8 bases between them. CDR3 DNA sequence: TGTGCCTGGAGTGAAGAATGGGAGCAGTTCTTC. It translates to CAWSEEWEQFF.

This clonotype occurred many times. V gene TRBV30 combines with J gene TRBJ2-7; D unresolved. Germline values: CDR1 GTSNPN, CDR2 SVGIG (reference sequence). Trimming took 2 bases from V and 2 from J, leaving 16 bases between them. There are 15 residues in the CDR3. In DNA form, the CDR3 reads TGTGCCTGGAGTTCCCGTTGGGAACGTCCCTACGAGCAGTACTTC. Its translation: CAWSSRWERPYEQYF.

This clonotype has at least ten counts. V is TRBV5-1 and J is TRBJ2-1, with unresolved D. The CDR3 spans 13 residues. In germline, CDR1 is SGHRS, CDR2 YFSETQ. Trimming pared 2 bases from V and 9 bases from J, leaving 12 bases between. In DNA form, the CDR3 reads TGCGCCAGCAGCTTTATCTTGTTAAGTGAGCAGTTCTTC. As protein: CASSFILLSEQFF. Variable domain in full (rest from reference TRBV5-1 and TRBJ2-1): KAGVTQTPRYLIKTRGQQVTLSCSPISGHRSVSWYQQTPGQGLQFLFEYFSETQRNKGNFPGRFSGRQFSNSRSEMNVSTLELGDSALYLCASSFILLSEQFFGPGTRLTVL.

This clonotype was observed many times. The chain combines TRBV10-1 with TRBJ2-7, with D perhaps TRBD2 (6 bases). This CDR3 is 14 amino acids long. Germline values: CDR1 WNHNN, CDR2 SYGVQD (reference sequence). V was trimmed by 4 bases and J by 2 bases, leaving 12 bases between them. CDR3 loop: CASSAAGRTYEQYF. CDR3 bases: TGCGCCAGCAGTGCGGCAGGGAGGACCTACGAGCAGTACTTC.